This T cell receptor beta chain stems from a study of shared clonotypes between healthy human individuals. Study results and limitations: Researchers sampled blood only, noting tissue repertoires likely differ. The rarefaction results pointed to incomplete sorted-subset sequencing despite large depth.

The authors split each subset's genomic DNA evenly across several immunoSEQ plates. In the original processing: Filtering was not the same, since immunoSEQ gave junction-only sequences without quality scores. The repertoire was sequenced with immunoSEQ multiplex PCR; TCRdb's copy has only in-frame clones and lacks some. V and J calls and clone size are given by that table; D and trimming were obtained from the DNA. The sample lists 1,500,000 or so clones, roughly 98.5% seen once, with under 0.45% in the top ten. Turning to this clone: The antigen is undetermined.

CDR1 and CDR2 from the germline V gene are SGHRS and YFSETQ. The CDR3 spans 15 residues. The V and J ends lost 0 bases and 4 bases respectively, with 14 bases between them. The sequencing input was naive CD4+ T cells sorted from blood. Subset: CD45RA+ positively selected. The chain employs TRBV5-1 and TRBJ2-7, with a weak D call TRBD2 (5 bases). The sequence derives from a man aged 25 to 40 in good health. DNA for the CDR3: TGCGCCAGCAGCTTGGGGGTGGACTCGTGGTACGAGCAGTACTTC. Its translation: CASSLGVDSWYEQYF.